This T cell receptor (beta chain) originates from a study of T-cell memory formation after mild COVID-19. Findings and caveats of the study: Contracting clones localized mainly to CM and EM when CD4+ and mainly to EMRA when CD8+.

This clonotype was counted ten times or more. No antigen is known for it. 5'RACE with constant-segment primers built TCRalpha and TCRbeta cDNA libraries with UMIs. Each CDR3 protein is one row after TCRdb ran MiXCR on the 5' RACE reads. The table shows about 15,000 distinct CDR3 sequences, with approximately 23% occurring only once. V gave up 5 bases and J gave up 4 bases; unmatched junction bases: 3. Germline assignment: CDR1 MNHEY and CDR2 SVGEGT. The CDR3 length is 13 residues. The material sequenced was PBMCs or a T cell subset sorted from them (not recorded which). The J gene is TRBJ2-3, the V gene TRBV6-2 or TRBV6-3, with 7 nucleotides matching TRBD2. The source is a young man who had mild COVID-19 (a few samples of this study predate the infection). Cell type and time point are not known. The CDR3 loop reads CASSRTRSDTQYF. DNA for the CDR3: TGTGCCAGCAGTCGGACTAGATCAGATACGCAGTATTTT.